The entry below gives a single T cell receptor (beta chain) sequence along with its context. The antigen remains unidentified. CDR3 length equals 15 residues. V was trimmed by 0 bases and J by 1 base, leaving 7 bases between them. Looked up from germline, CDR1 is MNHNY and CDR2 is SVGAGI (reference sequence). The use of a sample-barcoded 5' primer and a J-beta primer mix characterized a second PCR of roughly 6 to 11 cycles. All samples gave at least 2.5 million CDR3-containing paired-end reads. Each CDR3 protein is one row after TCRdb ran MiXCR on the 5' RACE reads. Of approximately 800,000 distinct CDR3 sequences listed, roughly 25% were seen once; the top ten hold over 2.5%. The sample comes from a study of blood T cells in healthy people across ages. Notes on the study in general: A strong correlation was seen between TCR beta diversity and naive T cell percentage. A roughly linear age-dependent decrease characterized TCR beta diversity per million T cells.

These sequences were also reported in another study, on T cells of mothers and their children. That investigation notes: Three healthy Caucasian mothers and their six children were the donors.

The chain combines TRBV6-6 with TRBJ1-5; perhaps TRBD1 as D (6 bases). The receptor comes from a boy aged 10-17 years in good health. The sequencing input was blood. The CDR3 nucleotides are TGTGCCAGCAGTTACTCAGACAGGAGCAATCAGCCCCAGCATTTT. Amino acids: CASSYSDRSNQPQHF.